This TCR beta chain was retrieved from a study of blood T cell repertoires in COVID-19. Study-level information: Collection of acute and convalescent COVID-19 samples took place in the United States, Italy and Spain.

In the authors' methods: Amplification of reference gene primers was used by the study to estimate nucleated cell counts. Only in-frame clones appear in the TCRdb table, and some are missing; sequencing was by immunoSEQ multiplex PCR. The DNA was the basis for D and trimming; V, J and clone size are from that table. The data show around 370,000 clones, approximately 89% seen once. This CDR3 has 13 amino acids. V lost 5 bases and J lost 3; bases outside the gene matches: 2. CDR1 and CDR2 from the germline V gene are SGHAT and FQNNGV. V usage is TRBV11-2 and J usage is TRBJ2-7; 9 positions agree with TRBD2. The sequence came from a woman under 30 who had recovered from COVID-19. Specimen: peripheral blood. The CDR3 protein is CASSSSGGYEQYV. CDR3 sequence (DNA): TGTGCCAGCAGCAGTAGCGGGGGCTACGAGCAGTACGTC.